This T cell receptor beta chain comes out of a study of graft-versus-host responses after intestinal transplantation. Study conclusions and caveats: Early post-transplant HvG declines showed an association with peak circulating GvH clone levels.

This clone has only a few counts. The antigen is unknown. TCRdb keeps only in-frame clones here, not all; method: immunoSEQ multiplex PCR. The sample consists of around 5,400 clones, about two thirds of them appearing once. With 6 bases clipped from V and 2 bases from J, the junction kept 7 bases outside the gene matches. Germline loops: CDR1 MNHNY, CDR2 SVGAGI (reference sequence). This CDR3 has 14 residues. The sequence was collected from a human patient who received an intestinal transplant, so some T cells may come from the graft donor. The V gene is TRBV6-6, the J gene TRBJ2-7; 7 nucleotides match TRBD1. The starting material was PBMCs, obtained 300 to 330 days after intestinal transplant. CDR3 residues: CASSVPGQPYEQYF. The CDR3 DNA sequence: TGTGCCAGCAGCGTACCGGGACAGCCCTACGAGCAGTACTTC.